The rows below give T cell receptor beta chains drawn from one sample of a study of blood T cell repertoires in COVID-19. Libraries were prepared by immunoSEQ multiplex PCR; TCRdb keeps only in-frame clonotypes and omits some of them. The sample has 85,000 or so clones, roughly 96% seen once. The specimen was peripheral blood. The receptor set was obtained from a human donor with active COVID-19. The donor label of this sample is uncertain. Each CDR3 is given with its conserved first and last residue. A D gene is named only where the DNA matches it firmly. Size values are once, few and many counts, or a class for expanded clones, and some rows have none.

j_call v_call d_call clone_size cdr3_nt cdr3_aa
TRBJ2-7 TRBV11-2 . . TGTGCCAGCAGCTTAGGGGGGAGGGGGTCCGAGCAGTACTTC CASSLGGRGSEQYF
TRBJ2-1 TRBV5-1 . . TGCGCCAGCATCCTTATGGGAGGCTCCTACAATGAGCAGTTCTTC CASILMGGSYNEQFF
TRBJ2-3 TRBV4-1 . . TGCGCCAGCAGCCAAGTACCTAGTTTGTCGGTCACAGATACGCAGTATTTT CASSQVPSLSVTDTQYF
TRBJ2-7 TRBV5-1 TRBD2 . TGCGCCAGCAGCTTGGTGTCGGGGGGAACGGACGAGCAGTACTTC CASSLVSGGTDEQYF
TRBJ1-5 TRBV3-1/TRBV3-2 . . TGTGCCAGCAGCCAATATCCCGACAGGCTAGATCAGCCCCAGCATTTT CASSQYPDRLDQPQHF
TRBJ2-7 TRBV7-9 . . TGTGCCAGCAGCACAGGGGCTAGCGGGTACTTTACCTACGAGCAGTACTTC CASSTGASGYFTYEQYF
TRBJ2-5 TRBV12-3/TRBV12-4 . once TGTGCCAGCAGATTGACTAGGCAAGAGACCCAGTACTTC CASRLTRQETQYF
TRBJ1-6 TRBV2 . . TGTGCCAGCAGTTTAAAGCAAGAGAATTCACCCCTCCACTTT CASSLKQENSPLHF
TRBJ2-1 TRBV6-5 . . TGTGCCAGCAGAACAACGGGACTGCCGGGACATGAGCAGTTCTTC CASRTTGLPGHEQFF
TRBJ2-2 TRBV11-3 . . TGTGCCAGCAGCTTAGGGGGCCTAACTCCCGGGGAGCTGTTTTTT CASSLGGLTPGELFF
TRBJ1-1 TRBV6-5 . . TGTGCCAGCAGTTCCCGCCCGGGGGGTCTGAACACTGAAGCTTTCTTT CASSSRPGGLNTEAFF
TRBJ1-5 TRBV10-3 TRBD1 . TGTGCCATCAGTCCCACATCAAGTACAGGGGTCTATGGACAGCCCCAGCATTTT CAISPTSSTGVYGQPQHF
TRBJ2-1 TRBV6-5 . . TGTGCCAGCAGTTACTCGGAGGGATACAATGAGCAGTTCTTC CASSYSEGYNEQFF
TRBJ1-2 TRBV7-8 . . TGTGCCAGCAGCTTAGCTCTTCGGGTCGGCGGTGGCTACACCTTC CASSLALRVGGGYTF
TRBJ2-2 TRBV28 . . TGTGCCAGCAGTTCCACGACAGGCACCGGGGAGCTGTTTTTT CASSSTTGTGELFF
TRBJ2-7 TRBV6-2/TRBV6-3 . . TGTGCCAGCAGTTACTCTAACGTATTGACAGACCGTTACGAGCAGTACTTC CASSYSNVLTDRYEQYF
TRBJ2-7 TRBV7-2 TRBD2 . TGTGCCAGCAGCCCACGACTAGCGGGAGTGGGGTTCTACGAGCAGTACTTC CASSPRLAGVGFYEQYF
TRBJ2-3 TRBV5-4 TRBD2 . TGTGCCAGCAGCTTGGTTAGCGGGGGGGCAGATACGCAGTATTTT CASSLVSGGADTQYF
TRBJ1-1 TRBV9 TRBD1 . TGTGCCAGCAGCGTTAACAGGGGAACTGAAGCTTTCTTT CASSVNRGTEAFF
TRBJ1-3 TRBV5-1 TRBD1 . TGCGCCAGCAGCTCCGGGACAGGGGGCTCTGGAAACACCATATATTTT CASSSGTGGSGNTIYF
TRBJ2-7 TRBV13 TRBD1 . TGTGCCAGCAGCTTAGGCCGTCGGACAGGGACCTACGAGCAGTACTTC CASSLGRRTGTYEQYF
TRBJ2-4 TRBV6-5 TRBD2 . TGTGCCAGCCAGATAGCGGGAGGACAGAACATTCAGTACTTC CASQIAGGQNIQYF